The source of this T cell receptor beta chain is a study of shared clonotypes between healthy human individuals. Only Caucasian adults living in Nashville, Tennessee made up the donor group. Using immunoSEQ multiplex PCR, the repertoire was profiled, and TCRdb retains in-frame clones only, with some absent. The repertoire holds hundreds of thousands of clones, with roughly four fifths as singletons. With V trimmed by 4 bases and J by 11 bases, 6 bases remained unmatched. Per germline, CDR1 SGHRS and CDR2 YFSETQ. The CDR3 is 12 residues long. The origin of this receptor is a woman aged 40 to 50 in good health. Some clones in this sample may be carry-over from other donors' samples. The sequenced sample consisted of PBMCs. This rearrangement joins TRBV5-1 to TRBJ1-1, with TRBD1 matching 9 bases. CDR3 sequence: CASSEGQGEAFF. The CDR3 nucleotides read TGCGCCAGCAGCGAGGGACAGGGCGAGGCTTTCTTT.